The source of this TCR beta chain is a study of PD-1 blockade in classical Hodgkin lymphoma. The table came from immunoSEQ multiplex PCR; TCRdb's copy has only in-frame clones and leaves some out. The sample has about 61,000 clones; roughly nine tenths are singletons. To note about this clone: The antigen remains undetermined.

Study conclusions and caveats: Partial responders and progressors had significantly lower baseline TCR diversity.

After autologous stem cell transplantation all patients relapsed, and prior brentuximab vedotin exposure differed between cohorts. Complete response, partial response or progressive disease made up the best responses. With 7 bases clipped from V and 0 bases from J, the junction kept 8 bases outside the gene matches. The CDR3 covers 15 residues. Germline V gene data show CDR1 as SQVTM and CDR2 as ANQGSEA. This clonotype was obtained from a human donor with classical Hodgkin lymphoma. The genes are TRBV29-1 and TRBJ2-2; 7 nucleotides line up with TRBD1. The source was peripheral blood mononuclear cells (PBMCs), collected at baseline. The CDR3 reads CSALLDRPNTGELFF. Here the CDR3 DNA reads TGCAGCGCCCTCCTGGACAGGCCGAACACCGGGGAGCTGTTTTTT.